A single sample is the source of the 10 T cell receptor beta chains below, sequenced in a study of CD8 T cells in Susac syndrome. An input of about 0.5 to 1 ug of RNA was subjected to reverse transcription using random hexamers. TCRdb independently ran MiXCR on the immunoSEQ multiplex PCR reads; one entry per CDR3 protein. The sample has a few hundred thousand distinct CDR3 sequences; 95% are singletons. Sequenced input: CD4+ T cells from PBMCs. Receptor source: a human donor with multiple sclerosis.

The chain carries TRBV20-1 and TRBJ2-3, with D uncertain. Trimming removed 3 bases from V and 6 bases from J, with 13 bases in between. Germline-derived CDR1 and CDR2 are DFQATT and SNEGSKA (reference sequence). The CDR3 runs to 13 residues. The CDR3 region has the DNA TGCAGTGCTAGTTTTGGGTTTCCGGATACGCAGTATTTT. Amino acid sequence: CSASFGFPDTQYF.

The chain uses TRBV7-9 and TRBJ1-6; D gene unclear. Trimming pared 1 base from V and 8 bases from J, leaving 0 bases between. This CDR3 has 11 amino acids. CDR1 and CDR2 from the germline V gene are SEHNR and FQNEAQ (reference sequence). The CDR3 bases are TGTGCCAGCAGCTTAGATTCACCCCTCCACTTT. It codes for CASSLDSPLHF.

The gene calls are TRBV6-2 or TRBV6-3 and TRBJ2-2, with 9 bases fitting TRBD2. The CDR3 has 17 amino acids. The ends lost 8 bases at V and 6 bases at J; junction bases unmatched: 16. In germline, CDR1 is MNHEY, CDR2 SVGEGT. CDR3 coding DNA: TGTGCCAGCCAATCGGACCCGCGGGGGGGCCTTGCCGGGGAGCTGTTTTTT. This encodes CASQSDPRGGLAGELFF.

The chain is built from TRBV28 and TRBJ2-7; D call uncertain. This CDR3 spans 11 amino acids. With 5 bases removed from V and 7 bases from J, the gap between germline ends came to 9 bases. The germline gives CDR1 MDHEN, CDR2 SYDVKM. In DNA, the CDR3 is TGTGCCAGCAGTACCCCCCTGGAGCAGTACTTC. Translation gives CASSTPLEQYF.

This sequence joins TRBV20-1 and TRBJ2-5, with unresolved D. Germline CDR1 is DFQATT and CDR2 is SNEGSKA (reference sequence). This CDR3 region has 12 residues. The V end was cut by 4 bases, the J end by 4 bases, with 10 bases between. The CDR3 DNA reads TGCAGTGCTATTTGGTCAGGAGAGACCCAGTACTTC. Its translation: CSAIWSGETQYF.

J is TRBJ2-7 and V is TRBV6-1, with 16 nucleotides matching TRBD2. Germline lookup yields CDR1 MNHNS and CDR2 SASEGT. This CDR3 spans 19 amino acids. Trimming at V came to 0 bases and at J to 4 bases, leaving 9 bases not matched to a gene. This CDR3 is CASSEAGTSGRANKYEQYF. The CDR3 nucleotides read TGTGCCAGCAGTGAAGCGGGGACTAGCGGGAGGGCCAACAAGTACGAGCAGTACTTC.

The genes are TRBV7-2 and TRBJ1-1; D unresolved. The CDR3 is 14 amino acids. The V end lost 5 bases, the J end lost 5 bases, and 15 bases lay between the germline ends. Germline V lookup: CDR1 SGHTA, CDR2 FQGNSA. The CDR3 region is CASSPHGGRTEAFF. The DNA of the CDR3 is TGTGCCAGCAGCCCCCATGGAGGGAGGACTGAAGCTTTCTTT.

The genes are TRBV4-1 and TRBJ1-3, with no clear D. The CDR3 covers 12 residues. V lost 3 bases to trimming and J lost 9 bases, with 9 bases between them. Germline V lookup: CDR1 MGHRA, CDR2 YSYEKL. In DNA form, the CDR3 reads TGCGCCAGCAGCCAGCCCGAAGGCACCATATATTTT. Encoded protein: CASSQPEGTIYF.

The V and J genes are TRBV20-1 and TRBJ2-1; TRBD2 aligns across 9 bases. V dropped 1 base and J dropped 9; count of bases not matched to a gene: 4. CDR3 length: 13 amino acids. Germline V CDR1 and CDR2: DFQATT, SNEGSKA (reference sequence). The CDR3 sequence: CSARGGGAAEQFF. CDR3 DNA: TGCAGTGCTAGAGGCGGGGGGGCCGCTGAGCAGTTCTTC.

The chain has TRBV5-4 and TRBJ2-5; 8 bases are shared with TRBD2. Germline CDR1 and CDR2: SGHNT and YYREEE (reference sequence). Trimming cost V 0 bases and J 4 bases; bases outside gene matches: 8. This CDR3 region has 16 residues. The CDR3 nucleotides are TGTGCCAGCAGCTTGGAACGGGGGGGTTTAGGAGAGACCCAGTACTTC. Residues: CASSLERGGLGETQYF. Full variable domain (rest looked up from reference TRBV5-4 and TRBJ2-5): ETGVTQSPTHLIKTRGQQVTLRCSSQSGHNTVSWYQQALGQGPQFIFQYYREEENGRGNFPPRFSGLQFPNYSSELNVNALELDDSALYLCASSLERGGLGETQYFGPGTRLLVL.